This T cell receptor (beta chain) is drawn from a study of Ad26.COV2.S vaccination and SARS-CoV-2 variants. TCRdb's table, derived via immunoSEQ multiplex PCR, lists solely in-frame clones and lacks some. The top ten hold about 4.6% of the sample, which has roughly 350,000 clones, 80% to 90% seen once. Treatment: 15 to 20 received Ad26.COV2.S at low or high dose, single or two shots; several received placebo; per-sample allocation not given. Sample collection was performed on day 63 after the first vaccine or placebo injection. Comments on this clone: As yet, its antigen is unknown.

Whole-study findings and limits: With respect to non-spike TCR breadth, vaccine and placebo recipients were similar.

The clonotype comes from a person between 18 and 65 years old who received the Ad26.COV2.S COVID-19 vaccine or a placebo. The specimen comprised peripheral blood, sampled in a trial of Ad26.COV2.S vaccine versus placebo.

The DNA of the CDR3 is TGTGCCAGCAGTAACCGACAGGGGAAAGGGACTGAAGCTTTCTTT. The encoded protein is CASSNRQGKGTEAFF. This chain links TRBV6-5 with TRBJ1-1, with 8 positions matching TRBD1. The CDR3 has 15 residues. J gave up 5 bases and V 5 bases, and 10 bases lay outside the gene matches. From germline, CDR1 is MNHEY and CDR2 SVGAGI.